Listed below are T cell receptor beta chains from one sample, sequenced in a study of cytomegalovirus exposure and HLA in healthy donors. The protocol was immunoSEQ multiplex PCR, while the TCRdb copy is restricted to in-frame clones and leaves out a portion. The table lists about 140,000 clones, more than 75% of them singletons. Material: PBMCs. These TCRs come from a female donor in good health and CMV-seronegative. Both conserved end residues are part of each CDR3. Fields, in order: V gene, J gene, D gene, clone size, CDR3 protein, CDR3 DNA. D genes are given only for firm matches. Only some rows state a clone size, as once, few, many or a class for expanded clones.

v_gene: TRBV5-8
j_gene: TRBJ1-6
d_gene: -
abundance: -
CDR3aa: CASSSGTDWSPLHF
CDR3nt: TGTGCCAGCAGCTCCGGAACAGATTGGTCACCCCTCCACTTT

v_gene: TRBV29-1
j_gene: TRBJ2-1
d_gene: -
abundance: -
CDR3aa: CSVEEGAYNEQFF
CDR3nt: TGCAGCGTTGAGGAGGGGGCGTACAATGAGCAGTTCTTC

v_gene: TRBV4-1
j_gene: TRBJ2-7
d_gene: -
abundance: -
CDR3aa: CASSPARGTYEQYF
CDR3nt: TGCGCCAGCAGCCCCGCCAGGGGCACCTACGAGCAGTACTTC

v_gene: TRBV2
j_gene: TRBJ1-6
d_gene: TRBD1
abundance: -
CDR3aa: CASSAGTGVSPLHF
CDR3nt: TGTGCCAGCAGTGCCGGGACAGGGGTTTCACCCCTCCACTTT

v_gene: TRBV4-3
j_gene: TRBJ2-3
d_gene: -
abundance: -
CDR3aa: CASSQDLATGTDTQYF
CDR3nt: TGCGCCAGCAGCCAAGATTTGGCCACAGGCACAGATACGCAGTATTTT

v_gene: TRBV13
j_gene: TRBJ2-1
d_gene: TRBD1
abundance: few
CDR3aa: CASSWDRVRGNEQFF
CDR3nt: TGTGCCAGCAGCTGGGACAGGGTAAGGGGCAATGAGCAGTTCTTC

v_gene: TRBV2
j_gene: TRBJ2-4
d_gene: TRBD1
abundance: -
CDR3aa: CASRNRGLAKNIQYF
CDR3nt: TGTGCCAGCAGGAACAGGGGTCTAGCCAAAAACATTCAGTACTTC

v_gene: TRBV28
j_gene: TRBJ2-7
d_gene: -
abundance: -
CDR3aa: CASSLAGSDYEQYF
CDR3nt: TGTGCCAGCAGTTTAGCGGGGTCCGATTACGAGCAGTACTTC

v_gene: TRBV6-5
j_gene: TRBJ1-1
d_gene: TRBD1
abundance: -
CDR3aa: CASSYALQGRGEAFF
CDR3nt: TGTGCCAGCAGTTACGCGTTACAGGGGAGAGGTGAAGCTTTCTTT

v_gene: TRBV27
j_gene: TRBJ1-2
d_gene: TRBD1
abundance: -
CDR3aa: CASSLWTGDYGYTF
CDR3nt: TGTGCCAGCAGTTTATGGACAGGGGACTATGGCTACACCTTC

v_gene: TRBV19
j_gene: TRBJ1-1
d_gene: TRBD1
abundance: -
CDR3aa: CASSPSGTGNTEAFF
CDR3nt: TGTGCCAGTAGTCCGTCAGGGACAGGGAACACTGAAGCTTTCTTT

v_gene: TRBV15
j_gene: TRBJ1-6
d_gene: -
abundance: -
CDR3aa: CATSRAGINNSPLHF
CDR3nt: TGTGCCACCAGCAGAGCAGGGATTAACAATTCACCCCTCCACTTT

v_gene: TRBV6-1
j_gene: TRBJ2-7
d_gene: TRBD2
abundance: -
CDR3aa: CASSDGTSESYEQYF
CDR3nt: TGTGCCAGCAGTGACGGGACTAGCGAATCCTACGAGCAGTACTTC

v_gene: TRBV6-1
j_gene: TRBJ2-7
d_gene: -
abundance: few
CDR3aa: CASSEQGLYEQYF
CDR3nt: TGTGCCAGCAGTGAACAGGGTTTGTACGAGCAGTACTTC

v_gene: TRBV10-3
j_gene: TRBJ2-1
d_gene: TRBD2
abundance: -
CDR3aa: CAITGTSGDNEQFF
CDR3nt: TGTGCCATCACCGGGACTAGCGGAGACAATGAGCAGTTCTTC

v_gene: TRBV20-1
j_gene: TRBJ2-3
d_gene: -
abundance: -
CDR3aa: CSATRTDTQYF
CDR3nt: TGCAGTGCTACTAGGACAGATACGCAGTATTTT

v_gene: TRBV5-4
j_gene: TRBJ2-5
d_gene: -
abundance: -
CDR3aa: CASSFLTSTETQYF
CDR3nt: TGTGCCAGCAGCTTCCTGACTAGTACGGAGACCCAGTACTTC

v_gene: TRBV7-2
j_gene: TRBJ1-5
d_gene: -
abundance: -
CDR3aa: CASSQILDQPQHF
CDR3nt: TGTGCCAGCAGCCAAATACTCGATCAGCCCCAGCATTTT

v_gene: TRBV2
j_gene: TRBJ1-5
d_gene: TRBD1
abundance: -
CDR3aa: CASSGGTASQPQHF
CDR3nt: TGTGCCAGCAGTGGAGGGACAGCCAGCCAGCCCCAGCATTTT

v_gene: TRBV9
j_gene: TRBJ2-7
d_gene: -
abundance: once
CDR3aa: CASSVAGSPYEQYF
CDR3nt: TGTGCCAGCAGCGTAGCAGGGTCTCCCTACGAGCAGTACTTC

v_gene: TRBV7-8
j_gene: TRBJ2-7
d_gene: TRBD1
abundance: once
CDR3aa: CASSWGQGAGEQYF
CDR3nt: TGTGCCAGCAGCTGGGGACAGGGGGCGGGGGAGCAGTACTTC

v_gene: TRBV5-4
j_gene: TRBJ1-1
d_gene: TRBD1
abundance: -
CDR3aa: CASSWDRDLNTEAFF
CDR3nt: TGTGCCAGCAGCTGGGACAGGGACCTGAACACTGAAGCTTTCTTT

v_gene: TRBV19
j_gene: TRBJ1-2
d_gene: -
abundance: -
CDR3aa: CASRGEEGGYGYTF
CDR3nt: TGTGCCAGTAGGGGGGAGGAGGGCGGCTATGGCTACACCTTC

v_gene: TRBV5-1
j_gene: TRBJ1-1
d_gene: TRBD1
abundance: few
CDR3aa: CASSSGQVINTEAFF
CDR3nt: TGCGCCAGCAGCTCGGGACAGGTAATCAACACTGAAGCTTTCTTT

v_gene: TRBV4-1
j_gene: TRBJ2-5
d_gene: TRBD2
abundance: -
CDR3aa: CASSQGGTSGGETQYF
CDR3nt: TGCGCCAGCAGCCAAGGGGGGACTAGCGGGGGAGAGACCCAGTACTTC

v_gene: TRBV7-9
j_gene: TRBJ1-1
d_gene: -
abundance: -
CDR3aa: CASSFGEQGEAFF
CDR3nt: TGTGCCAGCAGCTTCGGGGAACAGGGTGAAGCTTTCTTT

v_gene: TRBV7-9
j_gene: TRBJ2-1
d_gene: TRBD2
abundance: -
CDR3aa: CASSPPGLTSRSYNEQFF
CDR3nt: TGTGCCAGCAGCCCGCCCGGGCTGACTAGCCGGTCCTACAATGAGCAGTTCTTC

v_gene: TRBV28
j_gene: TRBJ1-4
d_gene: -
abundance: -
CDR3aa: CASRTRTATNEKLFF
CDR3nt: TGTGCCAGCAGAACAAGGACAGCAACTAATGAAAAACTGTTTTTT

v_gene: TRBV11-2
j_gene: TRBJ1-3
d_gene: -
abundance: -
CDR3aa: CASSLSAGDTIYF
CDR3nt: TGTGCCAGCAGCTTAAGTGCCGGGGACACCATATATTTT

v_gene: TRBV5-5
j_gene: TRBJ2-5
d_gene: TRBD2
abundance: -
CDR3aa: CASSTWGGETQYF
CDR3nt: TGTGCCAGCAGCACCTGGGGGGGAGAGACCCAGTACTTC

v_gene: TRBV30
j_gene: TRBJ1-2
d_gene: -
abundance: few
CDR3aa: CAWRQYNNYGYTF
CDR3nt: TGTGCCTGGAGACAGTATAATAACTATGGCTACACCTTC

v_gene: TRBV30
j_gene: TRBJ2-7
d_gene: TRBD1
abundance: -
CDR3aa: CASPRQGYSYEQYF
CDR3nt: TGTGCCTCCCCGCGACAGGGCTACTCCTACGAGCAGTACTTC

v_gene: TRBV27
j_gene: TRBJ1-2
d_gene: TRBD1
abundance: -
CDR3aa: CASRGTAESGYTF
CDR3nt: TGTGCCAGCAGGGGGACAGCGGAGAGTGGCTACACCTTC

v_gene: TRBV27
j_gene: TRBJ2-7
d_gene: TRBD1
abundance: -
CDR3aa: CASNPGQGYEQYF
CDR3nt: TGTGCCAGCAACCCGGGACAGGGTTACGAGCAGTACTTC

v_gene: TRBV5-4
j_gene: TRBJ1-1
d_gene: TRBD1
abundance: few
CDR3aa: CASLRQGLDTEAFF
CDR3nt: TGTGCCAGCTTGAGACAGGGGTTGGACACTGAAGCTTTCTTT

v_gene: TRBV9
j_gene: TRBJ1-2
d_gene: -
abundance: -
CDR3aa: CASSITERNGYTF
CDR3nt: TGTGCCAGCAGCATAACAGAACGTAATGGCTACACCTTC

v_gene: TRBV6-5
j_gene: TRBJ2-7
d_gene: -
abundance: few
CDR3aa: CASSYSSRPRDYEQYF
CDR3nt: TGTGCCAGCAGTTACTCGAGTCGGCCGAGGGATTACGAGCAGTACTTC

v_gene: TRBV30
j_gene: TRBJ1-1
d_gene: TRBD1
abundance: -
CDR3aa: CAWRGQPNTEAFF
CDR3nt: TGTGCCTGGAGGGGACAGCCGAACACTGAAGCTTTCTTT

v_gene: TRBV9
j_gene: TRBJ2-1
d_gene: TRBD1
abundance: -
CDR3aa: CASSIPGQGSYNEQFF
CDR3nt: TGTGCCAGCAGCATACCCGGACAGGGATCCTACAATGAGCAGTTCTTC

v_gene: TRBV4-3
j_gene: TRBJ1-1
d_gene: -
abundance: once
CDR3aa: CASSQGVGAAFF
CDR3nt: TGCGCCAGCAGCCAAGGGGTCGGAGCAGCTTTCTTT

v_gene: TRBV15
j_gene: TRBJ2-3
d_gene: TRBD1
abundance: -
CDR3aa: CATSRDRWTGVADTQYF
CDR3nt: TGTGCCACCAGCAGAGATAGGTGGACAGGGGTAGCAGATACGCAGTATTTT

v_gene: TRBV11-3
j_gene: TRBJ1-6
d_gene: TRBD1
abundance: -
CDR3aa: CASSKGGKSSPLHF
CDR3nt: TGTGCCAGCAGCAAAGGGGGCAAAAGTTCACCCCTCCACTTT

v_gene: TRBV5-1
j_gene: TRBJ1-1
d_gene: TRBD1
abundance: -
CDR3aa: CASGSTGTGGMAFF
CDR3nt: TGCGCCAGCGGGTCCACCGGGACAGGGGGCATGGCTTTCTTT

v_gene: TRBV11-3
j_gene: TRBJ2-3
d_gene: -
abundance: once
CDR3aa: CASRFAADTQYF
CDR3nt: TGTGCCAGCAGGTTTGCGGCGGATACGCAGTATTTT

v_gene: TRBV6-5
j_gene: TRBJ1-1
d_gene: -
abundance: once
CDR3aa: CASRGEGWYTEAFF
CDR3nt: TGTGCCAGCAGGGGGGAGGGGTGGTACACTGAAGCTTTCTTT

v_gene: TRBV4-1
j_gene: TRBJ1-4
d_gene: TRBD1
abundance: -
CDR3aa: CASSLSRGLEKLFF
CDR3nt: TGCGCCAGCAGCCTAAGCAGGGGGCTTGAAAAACTGTTTTTT

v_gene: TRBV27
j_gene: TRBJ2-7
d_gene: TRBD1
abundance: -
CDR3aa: CASSLPPSTGGFYEQYF
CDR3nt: TGTGCCAGCAGTTTACCCCCATCGACAGGGGGCTTCTACGAGCAGTACTTC

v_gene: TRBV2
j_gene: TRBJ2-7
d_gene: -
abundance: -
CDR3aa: CASSEDAGSYYEQYF
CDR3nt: TGTGCCAGCAGTGAAGATGCCGGGAGCTACTACGAGCAGTACTTC

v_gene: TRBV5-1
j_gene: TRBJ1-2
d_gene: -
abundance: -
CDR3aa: CASSLEGRRGDGYTF
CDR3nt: TGCGCCAGCAGCTTGGAAGGCCGCCGGGGGGATGGCTACACCTTC

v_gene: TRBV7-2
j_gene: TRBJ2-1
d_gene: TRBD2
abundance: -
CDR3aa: CASSPRARTSGGNNEQFF
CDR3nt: TGTGCCAGCAGCCCTCGCGCGAGGACTAGCGGGGGGAACAATGAGCAGTTCTTC

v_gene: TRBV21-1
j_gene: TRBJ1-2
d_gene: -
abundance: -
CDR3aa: CASRYRGQEGGYTF
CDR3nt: TGTGCCAGCAGATATCGGGGACAGGAGGGCGGCTACACCTTC

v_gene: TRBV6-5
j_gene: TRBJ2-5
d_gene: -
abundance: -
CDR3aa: CASSSGTLGSETQYF
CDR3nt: TGTGCCAGCAGTTCCGGGACTCTCGGTAGTGAGACCCAGTACTTC